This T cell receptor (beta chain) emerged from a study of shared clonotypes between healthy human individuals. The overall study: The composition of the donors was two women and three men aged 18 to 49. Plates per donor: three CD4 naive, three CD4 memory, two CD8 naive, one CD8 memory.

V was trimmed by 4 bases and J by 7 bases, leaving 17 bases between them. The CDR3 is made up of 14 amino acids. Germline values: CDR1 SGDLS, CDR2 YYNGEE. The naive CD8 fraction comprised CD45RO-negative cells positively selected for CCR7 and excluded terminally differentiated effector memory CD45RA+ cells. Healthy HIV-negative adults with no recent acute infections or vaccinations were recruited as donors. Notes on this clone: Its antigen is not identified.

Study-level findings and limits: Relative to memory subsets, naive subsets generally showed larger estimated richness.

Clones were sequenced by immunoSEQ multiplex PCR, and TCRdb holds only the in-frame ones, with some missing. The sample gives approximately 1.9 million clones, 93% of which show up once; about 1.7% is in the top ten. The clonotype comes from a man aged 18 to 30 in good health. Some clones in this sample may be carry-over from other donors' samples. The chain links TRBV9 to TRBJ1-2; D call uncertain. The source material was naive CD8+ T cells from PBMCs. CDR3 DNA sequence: TGTGCCAGCAGCCACCTCGGGCCCCCTCCTGGCTACACCTTC. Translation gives CASSHLGPPPGYTF.